The 31 T cell receptor beta chains given below trace back to one sample, sequenced in a study of T cells after yellow fever vaccination. TCRdb recomputed calls from the 5' RACE reads with MiXCR, one row per CDR3 protein. The sample has approximately 250,000 distinct CDR3 sequences, about 3.5% seen once. Sample: PBMCs, taken 15 days after the yellow fever booster vaccination. The receptors were gathered from a man aged 18 to 35 who received the YFV17D yellow fever vaccine.

This clonotype has more than one count but fewer than ten. The chain links TRBV27 to TRBJ1-5, with 12 bases that match TRBD1. V shed 6 bases and J 5 bases; nucleotides not matched to a gene: 8. Germline loops: CDR1 MNHEY, CDR2 SMNVEV (reference sequence). This CDR3 region has 16 residues. The CDR3 reads CASSHGTGGRHQPQHF. CDR3 sequence (DNA): TGTGCCAGCAGCCATGGGACAGGGGGCAGGCATCAGCCCCAGCATTTT.

This clonotype has just a few counts. The chain recombines TRBV5-4 with TRBJ2-2; 9 nucleotides align to TRBD1. This CDR3 region has 14 residues. V was pared by 7 bases and J by 0 bases, with 1 base of the junction left unmatched. Germline values: CDR1 SGHNT, CDR2 YYREEE (reference sequence). The CDR3 loop is CASGTGSNTGELFF. In nucleotides, the CDR3 is TGTGCCAGCGGGACAGGGTCGAACACCGGGGAGCTGTTTTTT.

This clonotype was counted at least ten times. The chain has TRBV7-2 and TRBJ2-3; D is perhaps TRBD2 (6 bases). Germline V gene lookup returns CDR1 SGHTA and CDR2 FQGNSA. The CDR3 spans 16 residues. V was shortened by 5 bases and J by 5 bases, with 20 bases between the two germline ends. This chain's CDR3 is CASSPNHPFGGDTQYF. The CDR3 coding sequence is TGTGCCAGCAGCCCCAACCACCCTTTCGGGGGAGATACGCAGTATTTT.

The V and J genes are TRBV29-1 and TRBJ2-3; tentatively, D is TRBD2 (5 bases). The V end was cut by 6 bases, the J end by 6 bases, with 13 bases between. This CDR3 contains 12 residues. Germline-derived CDR1 and CDR2 are SQVTM and ANQGSEA. In nucleotides, the CDR3 is TGCAGCGTAGCAACCCCGGGGGATACGCAGTATTTT. Its translation: CSVATPGDTQYF.

In this sample, this clonotype turned up many times. The chain has TRBV4-1 and TRBJ2-3; 12 bases are shared with TRBD2. CDR1 and CDR2 (germline): MGHRA, YSYEKL. J lost 7 bases, V lost 1 base, and 6 bases had no gene match. The CDR3 covers 16 residues. CDR3 DNA sequence: TGCGCCAGCAGCCAAGTCCTAGCGGGGGGGACGTATACGCAGTATTTT. Its translation is CASSQVLAGGTYTQYF.

This clonotype was seen many times. The CDR3 nucleotides are TGTGCCAGCAGTTTATCACCGACAGGGGTAATGGGGAATGAAAAACTGTTTTTT. Translated, it gives CASSLSPTGVMGNEKLFF. The chain carries TRBV27 and TRBJ1-4; 8 bases fit TRBD1. Unmatched junction bases numbered 11, after V lost 0 bases and J lost 5 bases. CDR1 MNHEY and CDR2 SMNVEV come from the germline V gene (reference sequence). This CDR3 spans 18 amino acids.

This clonotype was picked up many times. The rearrangement uses TRBV3-1 and TRBJ2-2, with no clear D. This CDR3 contains 13 residues. Germline V lookup: CDR1 LGHDT, CDR2 YNNKEL (reference sequence). Trimming stripped 0 bases from V and 6 bases from J, with 5 bases between. This chain's CDR3 is CASSQDFPGELFF. CDR3 DNA sequence: TGTGCCAGCAGCCAAGATTTCCCCGGGGAGCTGTTTTTT.

This clonotype was counted many times. The chain employs TRBV2 and TRBJ1-5, with D unclear. Deletions cut 6 bases from V and 3 bases from J, with 12 bases between. The V gene's germline CDR1 is SNHLY and CDR2 FYNNEI. CDR3 size: 14 residues. CDR3 sequence reads: CASSLRKINQPQHF. The CDR3 nucleotides read TGTGCCAGCAGCTTACGGAAGATCAATCAGCCCCAGCATTTT.

This clonotype has at least ten counts. The chain links TRBV6-6 to TRBJ2-1; D ambiguous. Germline loops: CDR1 MNHNY, CDR2 SVGAGI (reference sequence). The CDR3 runs 13 residues. The V gene lost 6 bases and the J gene lost 10 bases, with 16 bases spanning the gap. In DNA form, the CDR3 reads TGTGCCAGCAGGGCGGCATCCCCGCAGGAGCAGTTCTTC. This translates into CASRAASPQEQFF.

Ten or more counts support this clonotype. The chain employs TRBV5-1 and TRBJ2-1; D uncertain. The V end was cut by 4 bases, the J end by 7 bases, with 21 bases between. The CDR3 runs 16 residues. Germline CDR1 reads SGHRS; CDR2 reads YFSETQ. CDR3 protein: CASSPTPGGQTNEQFF. The CDR3 region has the DNA TGCGCCAGCAGCCCCACCCCAGGCGGCCAGACTAATGAGCAGTTCTTC.

This clonotype was observed at least ten times. The J gene is TRBJ2-5, the V gene TRBV12-3 or TRBV12-4; TRBD2 might be the D (6 bases). V lost 4 bases to trimming and J lost 3 bases, with 15 bases between them. The CDR3 has 15 residues. As DNA, the CDR3 is TGTGCCAGCAGTTCGACTTGGGAGCGGGAAGAGACCCAGTACTTC. Its protein is CASSSTWEREETQYF.

This clonotype was detected many times. The CDR3 region is CASSSQIGFRKLFF. In DNA, the CDR3 is TGTGCCAGCAGTTCCCAAATTGGGTTTCGAAAACTGTTTTTT. The chain combines TRBV7-9 with TRBJ1-4; D not resolved. The CDR3 covers 14 residues. Trimming left V 6 bases short and J 10 bases short, with 18 bases between. Germline loops: CDR1 SEHNR, CDR2 FQNEAQ (reference sequence).

This clonotype was recorded many times. This chain connects TRBV5-1 to TRBJ2-5; D gene unclear. Trimming cost V 0 bases and J 1 base, with 7 bases left between them. This CDR3 region has 14 residues. Germline V gene data show CDR1 as SGHRS and CDR2 as YFSETQ. Written as DNA, the CDR3 is TGCGCCAGCAGCTTGGATGGGCCCCAAGAGACCCAGTACTTC. This translates into CASSLDGPQETQYF.

This clonotype showed up many times. The V and J genes are TRBV7-2 and TRBJ2-7; tentatively, D is TRBD1 (5 bases). The CDR3 sequence is 15 residues long. V dropped 1 base and J dropped 0 bases, with 10 bases sitting between them. The germline gives CDR1 SGHTA, CDR2 FQGNSA. The DNA for the CDR3 is TGTGCCAGCAGCTTAGGTTGGGGCAGCTCCTACGAGCAGTACTTC. Its translation is CASSLGWGSSYEQYF.

There are many counts of this clonotype. The gene calls are TRBV4-1 and TRBJ1-6; maybe TRBD1 (5 bases). There are 15 residues in the CDR3. V lost 1 base and J 4 bases, leaving 8 bases between the germline ends. Germline CDR1 reads MGHRA; CDR2 reads YSYEKL. The CDR3 nucleotides are TGCGCCAGCAGCCAAGGACAGCGTTATAATTCACCCCTCCACTTT. Its translation is CASSQGQRYNSPLHF.

This clonotype was counted at least ten times. V is TRBV4-1 and J is TRBJ1-2; no reliable D call. The CDR3 has 13 amino acids. Trimming cost V 0 bases and J 7 bases, with 9 bases left between them. Per the germline V gene, CDR1 is MGHRA and CDR2 is YSYEKL. The CDR3 region is CASSQDLGGGYTF. CDR3 DNA: TGCGCCAGCAGCCAAGATTTAGGAGGTGGCTACACCTTC.

The table lists this clonotype with many counts. The J gene is TRBJ2-7, the V gene TRBV5-1; D is unclear. Germline-derived CDR1 and CDR2 are SGHRS and YFSETQ. Trimming took 0 bases from V and 0 from J, leaving 10 bases between them. CDR3 length: 15 amino acids. The CDR3 here is CASSLESYSSYEQYF. CDR3 coding DNA: TGCGCCAGCAGCTTGGAGAGCTACAGCTCCTACGAGCAGTACTTC.

This clonotype was counted many times. The rearrangement uses TRBV27 and TRBJ2-3; a weak D match, TRBD2 (7 bases). Germline lookup yields CDR1 MNHEY and CDR2 SMNVEV (reference sequence). This CDR3 is built from 15 residues. V shed 4 bases and J shed 4 bases, with 15 bases lying between them. CDR3: CASSWAGAVADTQYF. CDR3 sequence (DNA): TGTGCCAGCAGTTGGGCGGGGGCCGTGGCAGATACGCAGTATTTT.

In regard to this clonotype: A much bigger clone sits one base away, suggesting this may be a read error. The chain links TRBV20-1 to TRBJ2-7; 7 nucleotides align to TRBD1. This CDR3 region has 12 residues. The germline gives CDR1 DFQATT, CDR2 SNEGSKA (reference sequence). The CDR3 is CSARRDSGEQCF. The DNA for the CDR3 is TGCAGTGCTAGACGGGACAGTGGCGAGCAGTGCTTC.

Ten or more counts support this clonotype. The chain is built from TRBV19 and TRBJ2-1, with a weak D call TRBD1 (6 bases). The CDR3 is made up of 15 amino acids. The V end was cut by 5 bases, the J end by 3 bases, with 14 bases between. Per the germline V gene, CDR1 is LNHDA and CDR2 is SQIVND (reference sequence). The DNA of the CDR3 is TGTGCCAGTAGTGCCACATCAGGGGACTACAATGAGCAGTTCTTC. Protein sequence: CASSATSGDYNEQFF.

This clonotype was seen at least ten times. CDR3 amino acids: CSVAVGLYNEQFF. In DNA form, the CDR3 reads TGCAGCGTTGCCGTAGGGCTCTACAATGAGCAGTTCTTC. This chain joins TRBV29-1 and TRBJ2-1; D remains unclear. Trimming left V 4 bases short and J 3 bases short, with 10 bases between. The CDR3 is 13 residues long. The germline V gene has CDR1 SQVTM and CDR2 ANQGSEA.

This sequence joins TRBV7-9 and TRBJ2-3; D remains unclear. The CDR3 loop spans 14 amino acids. Germline CDR1 SEHNR, CDR2 FQNEAQ (reference sequence). Trimming pared 1 base from V and 6 bases from J, leaving 11 bases between. CDR3 region: CASSLVVGSDTQYF. The CDR3 nucleotides are TGTGCCAGCAGCTTAGTCGTGGGATCGGATACGCAGTATTTT. Complete variable domain (other parts from reference TRBV7-9 and TRBJ2-3): DTGVSQNPRHKITKRGQNVTFRCDPISEHNRLYWYRQTLGQGPEFLTYFQNEAQLEKSRLLSDRFSAERPKGSFSTLEIQRTEQGDSAMYLCASSLVVGSDTQYFGPGTRLTVL.

This clonotype has ten or more counts. The chain combines TRBV7-3 with TRBJ2-7; a weak D match, TRBD1 (6 bases). This CDR3 has 15 residues. The germline V gene encodes CDR1 SGHTA and CDR2 FQGTGA. Between the trimmed V and J ends, which lost 5 bases and 0 bases, there was a span of 14 bases. CDR3 in DNA: TGTGCCAGCAGCGCTTTTGTGGGGGCCTCCTACGAGCAGTACTTC. This encodes CASSAFVGASYEQYF. The full variable domain, with the rest looked up from reference TRBV7-3 and TRBJ2-7, is GAGVSQTPSNKVTEKGKYVELRCDPISGHTALYWYRQSLGQGPEFLIYFQGTGAADDSGLPNDRFFAVRPEGSVSTLKIQRTERGDSAVYLCASSAFVGASYEQYFGPGTRLTVT.

Many counts were recorded for this clonotype. This rearrangement joins TRBV7-6 to TRBJ2-5; the match to TRBD1 covers 9 bases. This CDR3 is built from 15 residues. J gave up 1 base and V 4 bases, and 4 bases lay outside the gene matches. CDR1 SGHVS and CDR2 FNYEAQ come from the germline V gene. CDR3 in amino acids: CASSSPGQGQETQYF. The CDR3 DNA sequence: TGTGCCAGCAGCTCTCCGGGACAGGGCCAAGAGACCCAGTACTTC.

Only a few counts were recorded for this clonotype. The chain uses TRBV27 and TRBJ1-2; D unclear. Trimming removed 5 bases at V and 8 bases at J, with 12 bases between. This CDR3 contains 12 residues. CDR1 is MNHEY and CDR2 is SMNVEV in the germline V gene (reference sequence). The DNA of the CDR3 is TGTGCCAGCAGTCGAGGTATTGGCGGCTACACCTTC. Translating gives CASSRGIGGYTF.

This clonotype occurred many times. The chain has TRBV28 and TRBJ2-1, with no clear D. CDR1 is MDHEN, CDR2 SYDVKM, per germline. CDR3 size: 13 residues. With 8 bases removed from V and 0 bases from J, the gap between germline ends came to 8 bases. As DNA, the CDR3 is TGTGCCAGCCTGCCCCCCTCCTACAATGAGCAGTTCTTC. This sequence encodes CASLPPSYNEQFF.

This clonotype was recorded many times. The chain joins TRBV6-2 or TRBV6-3 to TRBJ2-1, with D possibly TRBD1 on 5 matching bases. This CDR3 spans 16 amino acids. The V end lost 2 bases, the J end lost 4 bases, and 15 bases lay between the germline ends. Germline V gene lookup returns CDR1 MNHEY and CDR2 SVGEGT. The DNA for the CDR3 is TGTGCCAGCAGTTACGAACTTGACAGCTATTACAATGAGCAGTTCTTC. Translating it yields CASSYELDSYYNEQFF.

This clonotype was seen at least ten times. The chain combines TRBV12-3 or TRBV12-4 with TRBJ1-4; TRBD1 matches at 8 bases. The CDR3 covers 15 residues. V lost 2 bases and J lost 2; bases outside the gene matches: 1. CDR3 protein: CASSLQGATNEKLFF. CDR3 nucleotides: TGTGCCAGCAGTTTACAGGGGGCTACTAATGAAAAACTGTTTTTT.

There are many counts of this clonotype. The gene calls are TRBV5-1 and TRBJ2-3; D may be TRBD1 (5 bases). The length of the CDR3 is 15 residues. Germline CDR1 SGHRS, CDR2 YFSETQ. The V end lost 1 base, the J end lost 1 base, and 10 bases lay between the germline ends. The CDR3 reads CASSLKQGRTDTQYF. In DNA, the CDR3 is TGCGCCAGCAGCTTGAAGCAGGGTCGCACAGATACGCAGTATTTT.

This rearrangement joins TRBV6-5 to TRBJ2-7; 7 bases are shared with TRBD1. The CDR3 sequence is 14 residues long. With 7 bases clipped from V and 4 bases from J, the junction kept 10 bases outside the gene matches. The germline V gene has CDR1 MNHEY and CDR2 SVGAGI. In nucleotides, the CDR3 is TGTGCCAGCATTAGAACCGGGACAGCTTACGAGCAGTACTTC. Its protein product is CASIRTGTAYEQYF.

In its sample, this clonotype was seen many times. J is TRBJ1-2 and V is TRBV4-3; maybe TRBD1 (5 bases). The V and J ends lost 2 bases and 8 bases respectively, with 18 bases between them. The CDR3 runs to 15 residues. Germline loops: CDR1 LGHNA, CDR2 YSLEER. CDR3: CASSQRRFGAEGYTF. The CDR3 DNA is TGCGCCAGCAGCCAAAGACGATTCGGGGCGGAGGGCTACACCTTC.